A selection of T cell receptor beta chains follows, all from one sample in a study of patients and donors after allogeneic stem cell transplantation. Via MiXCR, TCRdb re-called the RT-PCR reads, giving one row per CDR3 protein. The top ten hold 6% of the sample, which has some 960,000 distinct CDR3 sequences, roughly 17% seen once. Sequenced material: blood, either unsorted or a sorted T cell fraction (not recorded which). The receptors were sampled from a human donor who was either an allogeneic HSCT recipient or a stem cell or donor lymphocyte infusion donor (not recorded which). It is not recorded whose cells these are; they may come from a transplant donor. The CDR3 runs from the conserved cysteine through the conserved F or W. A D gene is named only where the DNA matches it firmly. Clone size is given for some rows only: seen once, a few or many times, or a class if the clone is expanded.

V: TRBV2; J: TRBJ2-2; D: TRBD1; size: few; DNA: TGTGCCAGCAGTACCCGGGACAGTAAGACCGGGGAGCTGTTTTTT; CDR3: CASSTRDSKTGELFF
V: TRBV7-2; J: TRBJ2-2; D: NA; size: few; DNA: TGTGCCAGCAGCTTAGACTGGGGCAGGACGACCGGGGAGCTGTTTTTT; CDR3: CASSLDWGRTTGELFF
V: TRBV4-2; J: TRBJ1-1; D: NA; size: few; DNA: TGTGCCAGCAGCCAGGGAAGTTTGAGCACTGAAGCTTTCTTT; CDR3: CASSQGSLSTEAFF
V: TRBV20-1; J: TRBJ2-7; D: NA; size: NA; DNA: TGCAGTGCTACCTCCCGGGGTAGTACCTACGAGCAGTACTTC; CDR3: CSATSRGSTYEQYF
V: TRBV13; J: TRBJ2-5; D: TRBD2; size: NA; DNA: TGTGCCAGCAGGGAGGGACTAGCGGGGGTCCAAGAGACCCAGTACTTC; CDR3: CASREGLAGVQETQYF
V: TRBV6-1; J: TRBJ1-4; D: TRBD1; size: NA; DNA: TGTGCCAGCAGTCCTCGTCCGGGGACAGCTAATGAAAAACTGTTTTTT; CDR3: CASSPRPGTANEKLFF
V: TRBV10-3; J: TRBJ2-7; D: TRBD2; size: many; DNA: TGTGCCAGCCAACTAGCGGGAGGGCCCTACGAGCAGTACTTC; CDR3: CASQLAGGPYEQYF
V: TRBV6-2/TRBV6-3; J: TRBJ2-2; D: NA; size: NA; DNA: TGTGCCAGCAGTTACTTCTCCCCACTAGACACCGGGGAGCTGTTTTTT; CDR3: CASSYFSPLDTGELFF
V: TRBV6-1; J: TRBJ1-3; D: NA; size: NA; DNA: TGTGCCAGCAAGACCGGGACGTTGAGCTCTGGAAACACCATATATTTT; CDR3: CASKTGTLSSGNTIYF
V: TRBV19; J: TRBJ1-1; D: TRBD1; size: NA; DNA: TGTGCCAGTAGACGGACAGGGTTCACTGAAGCTTTCTTT; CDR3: CASRRTGFTEAFF
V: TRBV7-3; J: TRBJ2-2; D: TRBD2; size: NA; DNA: TGTGCCAGCAGCCCTACTAGCGTCAACGGGGAGCTGTTTTTT; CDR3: CASSPTSVNGELFF
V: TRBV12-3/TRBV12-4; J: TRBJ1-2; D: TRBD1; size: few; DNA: TGTGCCAGCAGCCATGCGGGACAGGGGGACTTACTCTATGGCTACACCTTC; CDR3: CASSHAGQGDLLYGYTF
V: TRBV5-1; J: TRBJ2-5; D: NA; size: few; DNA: TGCGCCAGCAGCCGAACCGACAGACAAGAGACCCAGTACTTC; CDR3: CASSRTDRQETQYF
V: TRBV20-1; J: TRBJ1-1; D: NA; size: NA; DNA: TGCAGTATAGTACGCGGGGGGGGCACTGAAGCTTTCTTT; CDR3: CSIVRGGGTEAFF
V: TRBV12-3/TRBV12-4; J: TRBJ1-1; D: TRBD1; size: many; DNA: TGTGCCAGCAGACCCGACAGGGGGTACACTGAAGCTTTCTTT; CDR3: CASRPDRGYTEAFF
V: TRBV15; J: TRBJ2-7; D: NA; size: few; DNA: TGTGCCACCAGCAGAGATCTTAGGGAAACCTACGAGCAGTACTTC; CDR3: CATSRDLRETYEQYF
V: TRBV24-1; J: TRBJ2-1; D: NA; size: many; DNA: TGTGCCACCAGTGCTCCTAACAATGAGCAGTTCTTC; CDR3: CATSAPNNEQFF
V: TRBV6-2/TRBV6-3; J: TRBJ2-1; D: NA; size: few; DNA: TGTGCCAGCAGCCCCCTTTCCGATGAGCAGTTCTTC; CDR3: CASSPLSDEQFF
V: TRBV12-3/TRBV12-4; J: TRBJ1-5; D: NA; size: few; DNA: TGTGCCAGCATCTCAGGAGGCTTCAATCAGCCCCAGCATTTT; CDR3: CASISGGFNQPQHF
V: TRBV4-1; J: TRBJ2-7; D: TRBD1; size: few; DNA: TGCGCCAGCAGCCAATTGGACAGGGCCTACGAGCAGTACTTC; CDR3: CASSQLDRAYEQYF
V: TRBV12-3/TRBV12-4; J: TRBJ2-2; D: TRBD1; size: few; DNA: TGTGCCAGCAGGGAGACAGGGCGGACCGGGGAGCTGTTTTTT; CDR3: CASRETGRTGELFF
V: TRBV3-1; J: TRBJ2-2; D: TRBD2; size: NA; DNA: TGTGCCAGCAGCCCCCGACTAGCGGGAGGGCCGCACCACGCCGGGGAGCTGTTTTTT; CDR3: CASSPRLAGGPHHAGELFF
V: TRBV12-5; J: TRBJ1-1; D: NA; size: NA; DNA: TGTGCTAGTGGTTTGGCCAGGGCTGAAGCTTTCTTT; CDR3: CASGLARAEAFF
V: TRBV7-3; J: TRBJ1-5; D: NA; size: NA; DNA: TGTGCCAGCAGCTTGATGGGGGGCAATCAGCCCCAGCATTTT; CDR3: CASSLMGGNQPQHF
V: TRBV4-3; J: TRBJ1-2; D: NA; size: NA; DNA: TGCGCCAGCAGCCAAGATCGGGGGGAAGCGAACTATGGCTACACCTTC; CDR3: CASSQDRGEANYGYTF
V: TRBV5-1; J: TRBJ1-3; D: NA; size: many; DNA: TGCGCCAGCAGCTCCGGGGGGACCCGCTCTGGAAACACCATATATTTT; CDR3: CASSSGGTRSGNTIYF
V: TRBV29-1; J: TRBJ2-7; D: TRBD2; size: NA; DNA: TGCAGCGTTGAAGAGGGCGGGGAGGGTTACGAGCAGTACTTC; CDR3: CSVEEGGEGYEQYF